The entry below describes one T cell receptor (beta chain). These data originate in a study of T cells after yellow fever vaccination. This CDR3 spans 14 amino acids. The germline gives CDR1 MNHEY, CDR2 SVGAGI. V was pared by 3 bases and J by 5 bases, with 10 bases between. TCRdb passed the 5' RACE reads through MiXCR, listing each CDR3 protein once. The sample shows 350,000 or so distinct CDR3 sequences, approximately 8% of them seen only once. The genes are TRBV6-5 and TRBJ2-2; D tentatively reads TRBD1 or TRBD2 (5 bases each). Sequencing was performed on PBMCs, taken around 45 days after the first yellow fever vaccination. The receptor comes from a man between 18 and 29 years old who received the YFV17D yellow fever vaccine. The chain's CDR3 is CASSYGGSTGELFF. As DNA, the CDR3 is TGTGCCAGCAGTTATGGGGGTTCGACCGGGGAGCTGTTTTTT.